This entry describes one T cell receptor (beta chain). In the source study's methods: Amplification from reference gene primers served as the basis for estimated nucleated cell counts. The protocol was immunoSEQ multiplex PCR, while the TCRdb copy is restricted to in-frame clones and leaves out a portion. The V and J calls and clone size come from that table; D and trimming were worked out from the DNA. The top ten hold less than 6.5% of the sample, which has 110,000 to 150,000 clones, around nine tenths seen once. These data come from a study of blood T cell repertoires in COVID-19. Turning to the study itself: Donors in the United States, Italy and Spain gave samples during acute or convalescent COVID-19. T cells, B-cell-depleted T cells, or PBMCs supplied cDNA or gDNA.

V was clipped by 7 bases and J by 8 bases, with 12 bases between them. Germline CDR1 reads SNHLY; CDR2 reads FYNNEI. The CDR3 runs to 13 residues. This sequence was found in a human donor in a cohort sampled during active COVID-19. The chain uses TRBV2 and TRBJ1-6; TRBD1 might be the D (5 bases). The source material was peripheral blood. The CDR3 nucleotides read TGTGCCAGCACCCGACAGTCCTATTCACCCCTCCACTTT. This encodes CASTRQSYSPLHF.